This T cell receptor (beta chain) was profiled in a study of T cells expressing NK-cell markers. TCRdb re-analyzed the 5' RACE reads; it lists each CDR3 protein once, without DNA. This repertoire includes under 500,000 distinct CDR3 sequences. The CDR3 is 13 amino acids. Germline CDR1 and CDR2: SGHTA and FQGNSA. This receptor was obtained from a woman between 18 and 69 years old in good health. The chain is built from TRBV7-2 and TRBJ2-1; TCRdb's D gene call, TRBD2, goes unchecked for lack of DNA. Material: blood T cells: a sorted CD56 or NKG2C T cell subset, CD4+ or CD8+ T cells, or bulk PBMC T cells (not recorded which). The CDR3 loop reads CASSLRSANEQFF. Drawing the rest from reference TRBV7-2 and TRBJ2-1, the complete variable domain is GAGVSQSPSNKVTEKGKDVELRCDPISGHTALYWYRQSLGQGLEFLIYFQGNSAPDKSGLPSDRFSAERTGGSVSTLTIQRTQQEDSAVYLCASSLRSANEQFFGPGTRLTVL.